The rows below give T cell receptor beta chains drawn from one sample of a study of a mutant IDH1 vaccine in newly diagnosed glioma. The method was immunoSEQ multiplex PCR; TCRdb's version includes in-frame clones alone and lacks a portion of them. The sample yields 20,000 to 25,000 clones, around 70% seen once. These receptors have no identified antigens. The material was peripheral blood mononuclear cells (PBMCs), obtained from a glioma patient whose treatment included an IDH1 peptide vaccine. The receptors come from a man aged 18 to 29 with glioma. Some clones in this sample may be carry-over from other donors' samples. The CDR3 runs from the conserved cysteine through the conserved F or W. The D gene is left open where the match is weak. Rows give clone size only sometimes, using once, few, many, or a class for an expanded clone.

>TRBV19|.|.|TRBJ2-7
CASSINSGDEQYF
TGTGCCAGTAGTATTAATTCCGGGGACGAGCAGTACTTC
>TRBV4-1|TRBD1|.|TRBJ1-1
CASSLRQGGGTEAFF
TGCGCCAGCAGCCTGAGACAGGGAGGGGGCACTGAAGCTTTCTTT
>TRBV5-6|.|.|TRBJ2-3
CASSLRLAYSTDTQYF
TGTGCCAGCAGCTTGAGGCTAGCGTATAGCACAGATACGCAGTATTTT
>TRBV30|.|.|TRBJ2-7
CAWSVGPSYEQYF
TGTGCCTGGAGTGTTGGGCCTTCCTACGAGCAGTACTTC
>TRBV6-6|TRBD1|.|TRBJ1-2
CASSYWTGGGYTF
TGTGCCAGCAGTTACTGGACAGGGGGTGGCTACACCTTC
>TRBV13|.|.|TRBJ2-1
CASSHRGYEQFF
TGTGCCAGCAGCCACCGAGGGTACGAGCAGTTCTTC
>TRBV5-1|.|.|TRBJ1-4
CASSLAGQFEKLFF
TGCGCCAGCAGCTTGGCCGGGCAGTTCGAAAAACTGTTTTTT
>TRBV5-4|.|.|TRBJ2-7
CASSWGGAEQYF
TGTGCCAGCAGCTGGGGGGGGGCGGAGCAGTACTTC
>TRBV18|.|few|TRBJ1-1
CASSPGSDTEAFF
TGTGCCAGCTCACCAGGGTCCGACACTGAAGCTTTCTTT
>TRBV18|.|once|TRBJ1-2
CASSWGEYGYTF
TGTGCCAGCTCATGGGGGGAATATGGCTACACCTTC
>TRBV6-5|.|.|TRBJ1-4
CASSKQGYNEKLFF
TGTGCCAGCAGTAAACAGGGTTATAATGAAAAACTGTTTTTT
>TRBV6-1|TRBD1|once|TRBJ1-5
CASRPDRGNQPQHF
TGTGCCAGCAGACCCGACAGGGGCAATCAGCCCCAGCATTTT
>TRBV4-3|.|.|TRBJ2-7
CASSQDRSYEQYF
TGCGCCAGCAGCCAAGACAGATCCTACGAGCAGTACTTC
>TRBV6-5|.|.|TRBJ2-5
CASSSGVRGYQETQYF
TGTGCCAGCAGTTCGGGGGTCAGGGGTTACCAAGAGACCCAGTACTTC
>TRBV19|.|.|TRBJ1-2
CASRGYGYTF
TGTGCCAGTAGGGGGTATGGCTACACCTTC
>TRBV15|TRBD1|.|TRBJ1-1
CATGDRGKAEAFF
TGTGCCACCGGGGACAGGGGGAAGGCTGAAGCTTTCTTT
>TRBV6-6|.|.|TRBJ1-2
CASSSDTANYGYTF
TGTGCCAGCAGTTCGGACACCGCTAACTATGGCTACACCTTC
>TRBV5-1|TRBD1|.|TRBJ2-5
CASSLGGGQGQETQYF
TGCGCCAGCAGCTTGGGGGGGGGACAGGGTCAAGAGACCCAGTACTTC
>TRBV2|.|.|TRBJ2-3
CASSLLGGGSTDTQYF
TGTGCCAGCAGTCTCTTAGGTGGAGGAAGCACAGATACGCAGTATTTT
>TRBV11-1|TRBD1|.|TRBJ2-7
CASSSGQGSYEQYF
TGTGCCAGCAGCTCCGGACAGGGAAGCTACGAGCAGTACTTC
>TRBV5-1|.|few|TRBJ2-7
CASSLRKGLTYEQYF
TGCGCCAGCAGCTTGCGCAAGGGGCTGACCTACGAGCAGTACTTC
>TRBV7-6|.|few|TRBJ1-1
CASSLNGNTEAFF
TGTGCCAGCAGCTTAAACGGGAACACTGAAGCTTTCTTT
>TRBV11-2|.|.|TRBJ2-3
CASSLDLLTDTQYF
TGTGCCAGCAGCTTAGATCTGCTCACAGATACGCAGTATTTT
>TRBV5-4|.|.|TRBJ1-2
CASSRDSNYGYTF
TGTGCCAGCAGCCGCGACAGTAACTATGGCTACACCTTC
>TRBV30|.|.|TRBJ1-1
CAWSVEGNTEAFF
TGTGCCTGGAGTGTAGAGGGGAACACTGAAGCTTTCTTT
>TRBV5-4|.|.|TRBJ2-6
CASQNRQGWSGANVLTF
TGTGCCAGCCAGAATCGGCAGGGGTGGTCTGGGGCCAACGTCCTGACTTTC
>TRBV29-1|.|few|TRBJ1-1
CSVVGILNTEAFF
TGCAGCGTTGTGGGCATTCTGAACACTGAAGCTTTCTTT
>TRBV7-9|.|.|TRBJ2-5
CASSLNSLEAQYF
TGTGCCAGCAGCTTAAACAGCCTCGAGGCCCAGTACTTC
>TRBV2|.|.|TRBJ1-5
CASTVGSNQPQHF
TGTGCCAGCACAGTGGGTTCCAATCAGCCCCAGCATTTT
>TRBV9|.|.|TRBJ2-1
CASSVGSPRGREQFF
TGTGCCAGCAGCGTAGGTAGCCCGAGGGGTCGTGAGCAGTTCTTC
>TRBV30|.|.|TRBJ2-1
CAWSPPNYNEQFF
TGTGCCTGGAGCCCCCCAAACTACAATGAGCAGTTCTTC
>TRBV7-9|.|once|TRBJ2-7
CASSLGGREQYF
TGTGCCAGCAGCTTAGGGGGGCGGGAGCAGTACTTC
>TRBV18|TRBD1|.|TRBJ2-7
CASSRTGGSAHEQYF
TGTGCCAGCTCACGGACAGGGGGCTCTGCCCACGAGCAGTACTTC
>TRBV6-5|.|.|TRBJ1-2
CASKGSAYGYTF
TGTGCCAGCAAAGGGTCGGCCTATGGCTACACCTTC
>TRBV25-1|.|.|TRBJ2-7
CASSVTGPPVYEQYF
TGTGCCAGCTCGGTCACAGGTCCCCCGGTTTACGAGCAGTACTTC
>TRBV19|.|few|TRBJ2-2
CASSPGSYTGELFF
TGTGCCAGTAGTCCTGGGTCTTACACCGGGGAGCTGTTTTTT
>TRBV6-6|.|once|TRBJ1-3
CASTDGYGRTGNTIYF
TGTGCCAGTACCGACGGGTATGGCAGAACTGGAAACACCATATATTTT
>TRBV4-3|.|.|TRBJ1-1
CASSFLSNTEAFF
TGCGCCAGCAGCTTTCTCTCGAACACTGAAGCTTTCTTT
>TRBV7-2|.|.|TRBJ2-3
CASSPGRGPTDTQYF
TGTGCCAGCAGCCCAGGCAGGGGCCCCACAGATACGCAGTATTTT
>TRBV27|TRBD2|.|TRBJ2-3
CASSLRTSGRKADTQYF
TGTGCCAGCAGTTTACGGACTAGCGGGAGGAAGGCAGATACGCAGTATTTT
>TRBV10-3|TRBD2|.|TRBJ2-5
CAIGGGETQYF
TGTGCCATCGGGGGGGGAGAGACCCAGTACTTC
>TRBV28|.|.|TRBJ1-3
CASRPAISGNTIYF
TGTGCCAGCAGGCCAGCGATCTCTGGAAACACCATATATTTT
>TRBV19|.|.|TRBJ2-3
CASPLGSTDTQYF
TGTGCCAGTCCACTAGGGAGCACAGATACGCAGTATTTT
>TRBV15|.|.|TRBJ1-2
CATSSKKSGTQGGYTF
TGTGCCACCAGCAGTAAAAAATCCGGGACGCAAGGTGGCTACACCTTC
>TRBV7-2|.|.|TRBJ1-4
CASSLTVLNEKLFF
TGTGCCAGCAGTTTGACAGTACTTAATGAAAAACTGTTTTTT
>TRBV7-8|TRBD2|.|TRBJ2-3
CASNSIGGAKDTQYF
TGTGCCAGCAACTCTATCGGGGGGGCGAAAGATACGCAGTATTTT
>TRBV7-2|TRBD2|once|TRBJ2-2
CASSFGRGGWNANTGELFF
TGTGCCAGCAGCTTTGGGCGGGGGGGCTGGAACGCGAACACCGGGGAGCTGTTTTTT